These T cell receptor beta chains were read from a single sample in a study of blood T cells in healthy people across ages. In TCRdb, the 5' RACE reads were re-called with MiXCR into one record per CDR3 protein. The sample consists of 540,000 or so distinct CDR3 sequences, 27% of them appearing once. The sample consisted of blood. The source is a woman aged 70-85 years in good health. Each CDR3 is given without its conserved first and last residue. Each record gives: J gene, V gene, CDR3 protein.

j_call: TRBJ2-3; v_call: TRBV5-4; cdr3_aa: ASSFLTGGTGTDTQY
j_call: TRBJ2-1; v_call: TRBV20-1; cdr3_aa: SAKPLADSSYNEQF
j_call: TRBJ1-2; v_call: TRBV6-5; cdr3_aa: ASSTGSSYGYT
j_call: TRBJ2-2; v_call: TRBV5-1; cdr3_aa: ASSDRTGRTGELF
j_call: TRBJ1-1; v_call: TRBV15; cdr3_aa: ATSLTVNTEAF
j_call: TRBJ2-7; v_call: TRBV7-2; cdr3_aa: ASSSTSGLGEQY
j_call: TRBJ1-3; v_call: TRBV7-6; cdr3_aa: ASSFSGAGAGNTIY
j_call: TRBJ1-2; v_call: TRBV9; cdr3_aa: ASSVAQGGGYT
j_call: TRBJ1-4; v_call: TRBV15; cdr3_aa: ATSRDYQGAEKLF
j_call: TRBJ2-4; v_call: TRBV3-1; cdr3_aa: ASSTQGLDGNIQY
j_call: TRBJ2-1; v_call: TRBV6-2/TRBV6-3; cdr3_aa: ASIQQGLGNEQF
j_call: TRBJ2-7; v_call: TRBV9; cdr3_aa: ASSVDGVTYEQY
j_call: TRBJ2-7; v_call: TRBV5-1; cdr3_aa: ASSWGPGGAEQY
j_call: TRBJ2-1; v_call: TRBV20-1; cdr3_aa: SARVGGAYEQF
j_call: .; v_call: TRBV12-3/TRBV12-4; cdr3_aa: ASSPGAGEYNEQF
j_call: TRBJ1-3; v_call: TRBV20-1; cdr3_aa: SAKRGVAGNTIY
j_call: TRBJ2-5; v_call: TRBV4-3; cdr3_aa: ASSQEFSAGLGGETQY
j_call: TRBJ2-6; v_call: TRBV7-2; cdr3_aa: ASSFMQGVSWANVLT
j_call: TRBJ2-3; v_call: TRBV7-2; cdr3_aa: ASSLGNLAGVTGTQY
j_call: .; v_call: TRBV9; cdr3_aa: ASSIAGGSETQY
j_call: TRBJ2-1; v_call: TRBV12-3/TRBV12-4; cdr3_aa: ASRSGQGALNEQF
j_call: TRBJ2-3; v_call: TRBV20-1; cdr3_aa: SASGLAGYGDTQY
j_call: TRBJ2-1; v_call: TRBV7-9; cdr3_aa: ASSHDMFYNEQF
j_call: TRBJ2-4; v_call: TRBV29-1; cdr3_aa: SVESRGNIQY
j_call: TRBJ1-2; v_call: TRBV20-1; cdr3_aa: SATSLTGHYGYT
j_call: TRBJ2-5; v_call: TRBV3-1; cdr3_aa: AGEAVGRKY
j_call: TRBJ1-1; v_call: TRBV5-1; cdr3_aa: ASSLDGGDTEAF
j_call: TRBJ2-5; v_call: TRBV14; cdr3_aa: ASSQGQGRQETQY